A single TCR beta chain is shown here with its context. Alongside a J-beta primer mix, a sample-barcoded 5' primer served in a second PCR lasting 7 to 11 cycles. MiXCR, run by TCRdb on the 5' RACE reads, gives a single entry per CDR3 protein. The sample lists about 1.8 million distinct CDR3 sequences; 49% were seen once. The entry originates in a study of blood T cells in healthy people across ages. This CDR3 has 16 amino acids. Trimming cost V 5 bases and J 0 bases, with 17 bases left between them. Per germline, CDR1 SEHNR and CDR2 FQNEAQ (reference sequence). The TCR sequence derives from a woman in her 40s in good health. Sample: blood. V is TRBV7-9 and J is TRBJ2-7, with D perhaps assigned TRBD1 or TRBD2 (5 bases each). CDR3 nucleotide sequence: TGTGCCAGCAGCCCCGAGATGGGACGACCCTCCTACGAGCAGTACTTC. This translates into CASSPEMGRPSYEQYF.